A single sample is the source of the 25 T cell receptor beta chains below, sequenced in a study of cytomegalovirus exposure and HLA in healthy donors. Researchers ran the PCR with 60 Vbeta and 13 Jbeta primers. Clones were sequenced by immunoSEQ multiplex PCR, and TCRdb holds only the in-frame ones, with some missing. The sample has 85,000 to 100,000 clones, 55% to 75% seen once. The sample taken for sequencing was PBMCs. The receptors stem from a man in his fifties or sixties in good health and CMV-seronegative.

The chain has TRBV19 and TRBJ2-3, with D unresolved. This CDR3 comprises 13 residues. Trimming stripped 6 bases from V and 0 bases from J, with 7 bases between. The V gene's germline CDR1 is LNHDA and CDR2 SQIVND (reference sequence). The CDR3 region is CASSALSTDTQYF. As DNA, the CDR3 is TGTGCCAGTAGCGCGTTGAGCACAGATACGCAGTATTTT.

This clone was seen once. This rearrangement joins TRBV7-9 to TRBJ2-1; 9 bases are shared with TRBD2. The CDR3 sequence is 15 residues long. Losses at the gene ends were 2 bases for V and 10 bases for J; bases not matched to a gene: 9. Germline V gives CDR1 SEHNR, CDR2 FQNEAQ (reference sequence). The CDR3 here is CASSLYIAGDGEQFF. The CDR3 DNA is TGTGCCAGCAGCTTATATATAGCGGGAGATGGGGAGCAGTTCTTC. Full variable domain (rest looked up from reference TRBV7-9 and TRBJ2-1): DTGVSQNPRHKITKRGQNVTFRCDPISEHNRLYWYRQTLGQGPEFLTYFQNEAQLEKSRLLSDRFSAERPKGSFSTLEIQRTEQGDSAMYLCASSLYIAGDGEQFFGPGTRLTVL.

This clone is labeled as medium-sized. The J gene is TRBJ1-2, the V gene TRBV14, with unresolved D. The V gene lost 4 bases and the J gene lost 8 bases, with 11 bases spanning the gap. CDR1 is SGHDN and CDR2 is FVKESK in the germline V gene. The CDR3 runs to 12 residues. Here the CDR3 reads CASSLDLRGYTF. The CDR3 DNA reads TGTGCCAGCAGCCTAGATTTGAGAGGCTACACCTTC.

This rearrangement joins TRBV7-2 to TRBJ1-2; 7 positions match TRBD1. The CDR3 is 13 residues long. V lost 4 bases, J lost 3 bases, and 2 bases stayed unmatched. CDR1 SGHTA and CDR2 FQGNSA come from the germline V gene. The CDR3 region has the DNA TGTGCCAGCAGCTCAGGACAGGACTATGGCTACACCTTC. Residues: CASSSGQDYGYTF.

This sequence joins TRBV2 and TRBJ2-3, with D unclear. The CDR3 is 16 residues long. Trimming removed 6 bases from V and 0 bases from J, with 16 bases in between. CDR1 is SNHLY, CDR2 FYNNEI, per germline. The CDR3 loop is CASRAPLEKSTDTQYF. The DNA of the CDR3 is TGTGCCAGCAGAGCCCCCTTAGAGAAAAGCACAGATACGCAGTATTTT. The full variable domain, in which reference TRBV2 and TRBJ2-3 provide the parts outside the CDR3, is EPEVTQTPSHQVTQMGQEVILRCVPISNHLYFYWYRQILGQKVEFLVSFYNNEISEKSEIFDDQFSVERPDGSNFTLKIRSTKLEDSAMYFCASRAPLEKSTDTQYFGPGTRLTVL.

The gene calls are TRBV5-1 and TRBJ2-7; TRBD2 matches at 8 bases. In germline, CDR1 is SGHRS, CDR2 YFSETQ. The CDR3 has 15 amino acids. V lost 1 base to trimming and J lost 0 bases; unmatched junction nucleotides: 3. CDR3 in DNA: TGCGCCAGCAGCTTGAACGGGAGGGCCTCCTACGAGCAGTACTTC. Protein product: CASSLNGRASYEQYF.

V usage is TRBV10-3 and J usage is TRBJ2-1; 9 positions agree with TRBD1. Germline CDR1 ENHRY, CDR2 SYGVKD. J was trimmed by 4 bases and V by 0 bases; bases with no gene match: 10. This CDR3 is 18 amino acids long. The CDR3 DNA reads as TGTGCCATCAGTGAGTCCCGGACAGGGGACCCAGCTTACAATGAGCAGTTCTTC. It is translated as CAISESRTGDPAYNEQFF.

For this clone: This CDR3 is also generated by other DNA sequences in the sample. CDR3 amino acids: CASTQNPSGQPQHF. The CDR3 DNA is TGTGCCAGTACCCAAAACCCGAGCGGTCAGCCCCAGCATTTT. The V and J genes are TRBV6-1 and TRBJ1-5, with D uncertain. Germline V lookup: CDR1 MNHNS, CDR2 SASEGT. The CDR3 is made up of 14 amino acids. V lost 9 bases to trimming and J lost 6 bases, with 18 bases between them.

The chain has TRBV29-1 and TRBJ2-1; the match to TRBD1 covers 8 bases. Per the germline V gene, CDR1 is SQVTM and CDR2 is ANQGSEA. Trimming cost V 1 base and J 7 bases; bases outside gene matches: 6. The CDR3 loop spans 14 amino acids. The CDR3 loop is CSVEGGTGYNEQFF. CDR3 DNA: TGCAGCGTTGAAGGGGGGACAGGATATAATGAGCAGTTCTTC.

The genes are TRBV9 and TRBJ2-5, with D perhaps TRBD2 (6 bases). Germline assignment: CDR1 SGDLS and CDR2 YYNGEE. V lost 4 bases, J lost 5 bases, and 15 bases lay in between. The CDR3 loop spans 14 amino acids. The chain's CDR3 is CASSRLPGVETQYF. Written as DNA, the CDR3 is TGTGCCAGCAGCCGTCTTCCGGGGGTGGAGACCCAGTACTTC.

This rearrangement joins TRBV29-1 to TRBJ2-7, with 11 bases aligning to TRBD2. Germline CDR1 SQVTM, CDR2 ANQGSEA. This CDR3 comprises 13 residues. The junction had 4 bases not matched to a gene; V was cut back by 7 bases and J by 2 bases. The CDR3 sequence is CSARLAGPYEQYF. The DNA for the CDR3 is TGCAGCGCCAGACTAGCGGGACCCTACGAGCAGTACTTC.

The rearrangement joins TRBV7-3 to TRBJ2-5, with 7 bases matching TRBD1. The V segment lost 1 base and the J segment 5 bases; nucleotides outside the gene matches: 4. CDR3 length: 14 residues. In germline, CDR1 is SGHTA, CDR2 FQGTGA. This CDR3 reads CASSLRGGYETQYF. In nucleotides, the CDR3 is TGTGCCAGCAGCTTAAGAGGGGGCTATGAGACCCAGTACTTC.

The rearrangement links TRBV2 to TRBJ1-3; 7 nucleotides align to TRBD1. Germline loops: CDR1 SNHLY, CDR2 FYNNEI. Trimming removed 7 bases from V and 7 bases from J; junction bases left unmatched: 13. The CDR3 sequence is 15 residues long. This chain's CDR3 is CASTYGRGGPNTIYF. CDR3 DNA: TGTGCCAGCACTTACGGGAGAGGGGGCCCCAACACCATATATTTT.

The V gene is TRBV28, the J gene TRBJ2-5; a possible D gene is TRBD1 (7 bases). Trimming removed 2 bases from V and 5 bases from J, with 15 bases in between. The CDR3 has 15 residues. From germline, CDR1 is MDHEN and CDR2 SYDVKM. In DNA, the CDR3 is TGTGCCAGCAGTTTAAGGTCAGGGGGGCCCGAGACCCAGTACTTC. It encodes CASSLRSGGPETQYF. Complete variable domain (other parts from reference TRBV28 and TRBJ2-5): DVKVTQSSRYLVKRTGEKVFLECVQDMDHENMFWYRQDPGLGLRLIYFSYDVKMKEKGDIPEGYSVSREKKERFSLILESASTNQTSMYLCASSLRSGGPETQYFGPGTRLLVL.

The V call is TRBV5-5, the J call TRBJ1-2; TRBD1 aligns across 7 bases. The V gene end was trimmed by 3 bases and the J gene end by 7 bases; junction bases not matched to a gene: 3. Germline CDR1 reads SGHKS; CDR2 reads YYEKEE (reference sequence). The CDR3 runs to 12 residues. This CDR3 reads CASSWTGFGYTF. CDR3 DNA sequence: TGTGCCAGCAGCTGGACAGGTTTTGGCTACACCTTC.

This clone has just a few counts. This chain links TRBV5-1 with TRBJ2-5; 10 bases agree with TRBD1. Germline V gives CDR1 SGHRS, CDR2 YFSETQ. Losses at the gene ends were 1 base for V and 3 bases for J; bases not matched to a gene: 3. The CDR3 sequence is 15 residues long. The CDR3 loop is CASSLWGQGKETQYF. The DNA of the CDR3 is TGCGCCAGCAGCTTGTGGGGACAGGGGAAAGAGACCCAGTACTTC.

This clone is a singleton in its sample. The V gene is TRBV21-1, the J gene TRBJ1-3. TRBV21-1 is a known pseudogene. The CDR3 loop spans 15 amino acids. CDR3 DNA: TGTGCCAGCTGCCGGGACGGAGGGTCAGGAAACACCATATATTTT. Its translation is CASCRDGGSGNTIYF.

The chain combines TRBV7-6 with TRBJ2-7; weak D call: TRBD1 (5 bases). The V and J ends lost 0 bases and 4 bases respectively, with 7 bases between them. Germline V gene data show CDR1 as SGHVS and CDR2 as FNYEAQ. CDR3 length: 13 amino acids. The CDR3 protein is CASSLAGVYEQYF. CDR3 coding DNA: TGTGCCAGCAGCTTAGCAGGGGTTTACGAGCAGTACTTC.

A few counts support this clone. The chain is built from TRBV15 and TRBJ1-1; D may be TRBD1 (6 bases). The CDR3 has 15 amino acids. The germline V and J ends were trimmed by 0 bases and 1 base, with 9 bases remaining between them. Germline V CDR1 and CDR2: LNHNV, YYDKDF (reference sequence). CDR3: CATSRDHRANTEAFF. The CDR3, as DNA: TGTGCCACCAGCAGAGATCACAGGGCGAACACTGAAGCTTTCTTT.

A few counts support this clone. The same CDR3 is also encoded by other DNA sequences in this sample. This chain links TRBV7-9 with TRBJ1-4; maybe TRBD1 (6 bases). The germline gives CDR1 SEHNR, CDR2 FQNEAQ (reference sequence). This CDR3 has 14 amino acids. The V gene lost 3 bases and the J gene lost 8 bases, with 13 bases spanning the gap. CDR3 amino acids: CASSLGQGNEKLFF. The DNA for the CDR3 is TGTGCCAGCAGCTTGGGCCAGGGGAACGAAAAACTGTTTTTT.

The gene calls are TRBV2 and TRBJ1-2; D call uncertain. This CDR3 spans 18 amino acids. The ends were cut back, 6 bases at V and 6 bases at J, with 29 bases in the middle. From germline, CDR1 is SNHLY and CDR2 FYNNEI. The CDR3 DNA reads TGTGCCAGCAGGGACCACCTAATGGGAGGGAGGAATAAAAATGGCTACACCTTC. It yields the protein CASRDHLMGGRNKNGYTF.

The V call is TRBV5-1, the J call TRBJ1-3; unclear D gene. Germline-derived CDR1 and CDR2 are SGHRS and YFSETQ. This CDR3 is built from 17 residues. Trimming removed 1 base from V and 0 bases from J, with 14 bases in between. The DNA of the CDR3 is TGCGCCAGCAGCTTGCCGTCGAGTGCAATCTCTGGAAACACCATATATTTT. Its translation is CASSLPSSAISGNTIYF. Filled out from reference TRBV5-1 and TRBJ1-3, the complete variable domain reads KAGVTQTPRYLIKTRGQQVTLSCSPISGHRSVSWYQQTPGQGLQFLFEYFSETQRNKGNFPGRFSGRQFSNSRSEMNVSTLELGDSALYLCASSLPSSAISGNTIYFGEGSWLTVV.

The CDR3 sequence is CASSEAGTSGWAETQYF. Here the CDR3 DNA reads TGTGCCAGCAGTGAAGCTGGGACTAGCGGGTGGGCAGAGACCCAGTACTTC. This chain joins TRBV6-1 and TRBJ2-5, with 12 bases matching TRBD2. The CDR3 consists of 17 residues. Trimming took 0 bases from V and 4 from J; bases not matched to a gene: 6. The V gene's germline CDR1 is MNHNS and CDR2 SASEGT.

The chain joins TRBV2 to TRBJ1-5, with 10 bases identical to TRBD1. The CDR3 consists of 15 residues. Germline loops: CDR1 SNHLY, CDR2 FYNNEI. The V segment lost 2 bases and the J segment 6 bases; nucleotides outside the gene matches: 4. The CDR3, as DNA: TGTGCCAGCAGTGAACGACAGGGGGCAGCTCAGCCCCAGCATTTT. Translating it yields CASSERQGAAQPQHF. The full variable domain, with the rest looked up from reference TRBV2 and TRBJ1-5, is EPEVTQTPSHQVTQMGQEVILRCVPISNHLYFYWYRQILGQKVEFLVSFYNNEISEKSEIFDDQFSVERPDGSNFTLKIRSTKLEDSAMYFCASSERQGAAQPQHFGDGTRLSIL.

This rearrangement joins TRBV4-1 to TRBJ1-5, with TRBD1 identical over 9 bases. Germline trimming cut 0 bases from V and 6 bases from J; bases unmatched to any gene: 6. Looked up from germline, CDR1 is MGHRA and CDR2 is YSYEKL. This CDR3 is 16 amino acids long. CDR3 in amino acids: CASSQEVTGGLQPQHF. CDR3 DNA sequence: TGCGCCAGCAGCCAAGAGGTTACAGGGGGCCTTCAGCCCCAGCATTTT.